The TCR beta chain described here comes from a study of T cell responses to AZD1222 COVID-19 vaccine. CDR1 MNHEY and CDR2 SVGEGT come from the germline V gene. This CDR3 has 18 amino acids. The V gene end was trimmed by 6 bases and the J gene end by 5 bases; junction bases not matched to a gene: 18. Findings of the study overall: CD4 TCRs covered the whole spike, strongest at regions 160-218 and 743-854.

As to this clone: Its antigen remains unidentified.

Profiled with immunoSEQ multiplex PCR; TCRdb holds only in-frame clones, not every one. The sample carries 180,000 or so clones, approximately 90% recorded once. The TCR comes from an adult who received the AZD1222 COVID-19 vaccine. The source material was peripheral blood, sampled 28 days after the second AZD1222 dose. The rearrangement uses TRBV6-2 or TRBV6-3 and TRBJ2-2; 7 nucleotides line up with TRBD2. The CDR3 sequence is CASSPWRGGLGWTGELFF. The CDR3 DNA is TGTGCCAGCAGCCCCTGGCGGGGAGGGCTAGGATGGACCGGGGAGCTGTTTTTT.